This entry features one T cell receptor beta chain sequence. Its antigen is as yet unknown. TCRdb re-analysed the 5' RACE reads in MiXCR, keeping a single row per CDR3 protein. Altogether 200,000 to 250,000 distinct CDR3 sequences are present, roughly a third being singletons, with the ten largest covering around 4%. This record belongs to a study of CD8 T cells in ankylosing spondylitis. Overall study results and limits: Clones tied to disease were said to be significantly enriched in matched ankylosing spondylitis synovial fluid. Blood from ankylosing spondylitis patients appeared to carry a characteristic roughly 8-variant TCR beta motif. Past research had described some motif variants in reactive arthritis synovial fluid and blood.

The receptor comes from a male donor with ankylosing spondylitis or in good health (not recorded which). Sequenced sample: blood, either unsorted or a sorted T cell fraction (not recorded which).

The CDR3 here is CSPGLPGETQYF. The DNA for the CDR3 is TGCAGTCCCGGGCTGCCCGGAGAGACCCAGTACTTC. The chain uses TRBV20-1 and TRBJ2-5; unclear D gene. CDR3 length: 12 amino acids. V was clipped by 8 bases and J by 4 bases, with 14 bases between them. Germline V gene lookup returns CDR1 DFQATT and CDR2 SNEGSKA (reference sequence).